This T cell receptor beta chain was recovered during a study of cytomegalovirus exposure and HLA in healthy donors. PCR used 60 Vbeta primers and 13 Jbeta primers. Profiled with immunoSEQ multiplex PCR; TCRdb holds only in-frame clones, not every one. This table has 150,000 or so clones, around two thirds appearing once. Regarding this clone: Its cognate antigen is unknown.

Study-level points and caveats: In a later analysis, TCR beta V- and J-gene trimming was associated with a missense DCLRE1C variant. Judged likely to be a sequencing artifact was a cluster of highly shared sequence variants. An analysis done earlier found most TCR beta V segments productive about 90% or about 30% of the time.

The length of the CDR3 is 15 residues. CDR1 and CDR2 from the germline V gene are SGHKS and YYEKEE (reference sequence). V trimming: 3 bases; J trimming: 7 bases; junction bases outside the gene matches: 9. The chain carries TRBV5-5 and TRBJ1-4; TRBD1 aligns across 7 bases. Sequenced: PBMCs. This TCR was recovered from a woman aged 18-29 years in good health and CMV-seronegative. The CDR3 loop reads CASSSYRDSSEKLFF. The DNA of the CDR3 is TGTGCCAGCAGCTCTTACCGGGACAGTAGTGAAAAACTGTTTTTT.